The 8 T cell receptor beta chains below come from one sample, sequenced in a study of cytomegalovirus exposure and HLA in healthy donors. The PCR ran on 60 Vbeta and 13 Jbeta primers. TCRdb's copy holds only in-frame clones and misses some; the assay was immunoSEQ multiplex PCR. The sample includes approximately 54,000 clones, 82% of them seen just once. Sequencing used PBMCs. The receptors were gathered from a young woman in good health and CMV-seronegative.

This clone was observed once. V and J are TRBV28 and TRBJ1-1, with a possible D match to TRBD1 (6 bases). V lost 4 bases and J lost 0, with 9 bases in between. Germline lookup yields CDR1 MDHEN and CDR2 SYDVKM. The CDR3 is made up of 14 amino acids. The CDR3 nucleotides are TGTGCCAGCAGTTCGACAGGATTGAACACTGAAGCTTTCTTT. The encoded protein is CASSSTGLNTEAFF.

CDR3 bases: TGTGCCAGCAGCTTTACCACGAGTAATCAGCCCCAGCATTTT. This translates into CASSFTTSNQPQHF. V gene TRBV5-5 combines with J gene TRBJ1-5; no clear D. This CDR3 is built from 14 residues. The ends were cut back, 2 bases at V and 4 bases at J, with 10 bases in the middle. The V gene's germline CDR1 is SGHKS and CDR2 YYEKEE (reference sequence).

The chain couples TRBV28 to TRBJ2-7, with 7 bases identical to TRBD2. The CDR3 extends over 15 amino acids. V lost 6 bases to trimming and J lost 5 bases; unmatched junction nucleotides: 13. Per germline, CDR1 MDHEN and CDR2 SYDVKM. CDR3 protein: CASRGGGAGENEQYF. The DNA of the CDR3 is TGTGCCAGCAGGGGAGGTGGGGCGGGAGAGAACGAGCAGTACTTC. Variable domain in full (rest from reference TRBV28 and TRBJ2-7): DVKVTQSSRYLVKRTGEKVFLECVQDMDHENMFWYRQDPGLGLRLIYFSYDVKMKEKGDIPEGYSVSREKKERFSLILESASTNQTSMYLCASRGGGAGENEQYFGPGTRLTVT.

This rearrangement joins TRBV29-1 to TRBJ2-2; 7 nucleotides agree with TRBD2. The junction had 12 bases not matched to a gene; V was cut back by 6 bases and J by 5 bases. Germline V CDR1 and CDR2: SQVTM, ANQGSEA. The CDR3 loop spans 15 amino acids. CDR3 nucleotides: TGCAGCGTCCCCTCGGGCGGGAGATCTACCGGGGAGCTGTTTTTT. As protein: CSVPSGGRSTGELFF.

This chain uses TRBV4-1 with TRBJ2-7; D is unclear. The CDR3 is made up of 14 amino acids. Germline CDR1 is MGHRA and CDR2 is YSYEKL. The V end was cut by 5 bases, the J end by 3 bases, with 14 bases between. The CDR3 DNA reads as TGCGCCAGCAGCTCGGGTCTGGAGCACTACGAGCAGTACTTC. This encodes CASSSGLEHYEQYF.

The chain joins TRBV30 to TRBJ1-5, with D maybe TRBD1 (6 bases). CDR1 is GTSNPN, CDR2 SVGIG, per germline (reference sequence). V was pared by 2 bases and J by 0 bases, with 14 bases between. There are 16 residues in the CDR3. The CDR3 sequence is CAWSRGTSGSNQPQHF. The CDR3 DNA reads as TGTGCCTGGAGTAGGGGGACCAGCGGTAGCAATCAGCCCCAGCATTTT.

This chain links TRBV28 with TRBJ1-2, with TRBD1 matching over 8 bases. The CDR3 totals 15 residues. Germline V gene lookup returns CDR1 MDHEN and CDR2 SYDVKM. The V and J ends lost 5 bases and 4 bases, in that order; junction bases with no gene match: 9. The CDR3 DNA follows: TGTGCCAGCAGTGTAGGCAGGGGGCTAGGCTATGGCTACACCTTC. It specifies CASSVGRGLGYGYTF.

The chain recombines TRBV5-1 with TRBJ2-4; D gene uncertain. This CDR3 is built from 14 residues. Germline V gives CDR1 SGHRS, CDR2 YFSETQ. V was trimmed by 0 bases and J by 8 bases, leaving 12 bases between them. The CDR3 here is CASSLGSDRDIQYF. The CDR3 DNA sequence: TGCGCCAGCAGCTTGGGTTCAGACCGGGACATTCAGTACTTC.